The 16 T cell receptor beta chains reported below all come from one sample, sequenced in a study of CD8+ T cells in alopecia areata. RNA, once extracted, was reverse transcribed into cDNA for use as the sequencing template. This table comes from immunoSEQ multiplex PCR, and its TCRdb copy is limited to in-frame clones, with some not included. Of roughly 150,000 clones listed, under 60% were seen once; the top ten hold approximately 19%. Specimen: CD8+ T cells sorted from blood, collected at week 0. The receptors derive from a human donor with alopecia areata.

Only a few counts were recorded for this clone. Other nucleotide sequences from this sample produce the same CDR3. The chain is built from TRBV28 and TRBJ2-3, with D unclear. The CDR3 totals 12 residues. Per the germline V gene, CDR1 is MDHEN and CDR2 is SYDVKM. V was cut by 6 bases and J by 0 bases, with 4 bases left in between. The CDR3 here is CASSLSTDTQYF. The CDR3 DNA reads TGTGCCAGCAGCCTTAGCACAGATACGCAGTATTTT.

J is TRBJ2-7 and V is TRBV2; 9 nucleotides align to TRBD2. This CDR3 region has 14 residues. CDR1 and CDR2 from the germline V gene are SNHLY and FYNNEI. The J segment lost 5 bases and the V segment lost 7 bases, leaving 9 bases of the junction unmatched. The CDR3 DNA reads TGTGCCAGCAACCGGAACCTAGCGGGGAACGAGCAGTACTTC. Its protein product is CASNRNLAGNEQYF.

The J gene is TRBJ1-6, the V gene TRBV4-2, with D possibly being TRBD1 (6 bases). The length of the CDR3 is 18 residues. Germline V gene sequence: CDR1 LGHNA, CDR2 YNFKEQ. V dropped 0 bases and J dropped 1 base, with 13 bases sitting between them. The CDR3 here is CASSQDQTGRSYNSPLHF. The CDR3 nucleotides are TGTGCCAGCAGCCAAGATCAGACAGGAAGATCCTATAATTCACCCCTCCACTTT.

A few counts support this clone. The V gene is TRBV29-1, the J gene TRBJ2-3; D may match TRBD1 or TRBD2 (5 bases each). V was clipped by 6 bases and J by 6 bases, with 19 bases between them. The CDR3 length is 14 residues. Germline V gene sequence: CDR1 SQVTM, CDR2 ANQGSEA. CDR3 nucleotides: TGCAGCGTATTCCATACGGGGCGGTGGGATACGCAGTATTTT. Protein: CSVFHTGRWDTQYF.

Note on this clone: The identical CDR3 is also encoded by other nucleotide sequences in the sample. The V gene is TRBV5-6, the J gene TRBJ2-3; D is ambiguous. The ends were cut back, 0 bases at V and 2 bases at J, with 7 bases in the middle. There are 14 residues in the CDR3. Germline V gene lookup returns CDR1 SGHDT and CDR2 YYEEEE. The CDR3 DNA reads as TGTGCCAGCAGCTTGGGAGCCTACACAGATACGCAGTATTTT. This translates into CASSLGAYTDTQYF. The entire variable domain, with the rest obtained from reference TRBV5-6 and TRBJ2-3, is as follows: DAGVTQSPTHLIKTRGQQVTLRCSPKSGHDTVSWYQQALGQGPQFIFQYYEEEERQRGNFPDRFSGHQFPNYSSELNVNALLLGDSALYLCASSLGAYTDTQYFGPGTRLTVL.

The chain couples TRBV30 to TRBJ2-7; D perhaps matches TRBD1 (7 bases). Germline CDR1 is GTSNPN and CDR2 is SVGIG (reference sequence). V gave up 0 bases and J gave up 3 bases, with 27 bases separating them. The CDR3 is 19 residues long. CDR3 region: CAWSVHSGDLTGIFYEQYF. The CDR3 region has the DNA TGTGCCTGGAGTGTCCACTCCGGGGACTTGACAGGGATATTCTACGAGCAGTACTTC. The variable domain in full, with the rest retrieved from reference TRBV30 and TRBJ2-7, is SQTIHQWPATLVQPVGSPLSLECTVEGTSNPNLYWYRQAAGRGLQLLFYSVGIGQISSEVPQNLSASRPQDRQFILSSKKLLLSDSGFYLCAWSVHSGDLTGIFYEQYFGPGTRLTVT.

This sequence joins TRBV19 and TRBJ2-5, with D perhaps matching TRBD1 or TRBD2 (5 bases each). The germline V gene has CDR1 LNHDA and CDR2 SQIVND (reference sequence). This CDR3 spans 13 amino acids. The V gene lost 9 bases and the J gene lost 5 bases, with 16 bases spanning the gap. The CDR3 DNA reads TGTGCCAGCAAAAAGAGGGGTTTGGAGACCCAGTACTTC. Translated, it gives CASKKRGLETQYF.

The chain carries TRBV5-1 and TRBJ2-7; maybe TRBD2 (5 bases). Germline CDR1 and CDR2: SGHRS and YFSETQ. V lost 4 bases and J lost 7, with 15 bases in between. This CDR3 spans 13 amino acids. For the CDR3, the DNA is TGCGCCAGCAGCCCCACTTACCGAGGGGAGCAGTACTTC. Protein: CASSPTYRGEQYF. The entire variable domain, with the rest obtained from reference TRBV5-1 and TRBJ2-7, is as follows: KAGVTQTPRYLIKTRGQQVTLSCSPISGHRSVSWYQQTPGQGLQFLFEYFSETQRNKGNFPGRFSGRQFSNSRSEMNVSTLELGDSALYLCASSPTYRGEQYFGPGTRLTVT.

V is TRBV29-1 and J is TRBJ2-7; D is perhaps TRBD1 (6 bases). Per germline, CDR1 SQVTM and CDR2 ANQGSEA. V was clipped by 5 bases and J by 1 base, with 12 bases between them. The CDR3 covers 13 residues. For the CDR3, the DNA is TGCAGCGTTTCCGGTGGACAGTCCTACGAGCAGTACTTC. Translating gives CSVSGGQSYEQYF.

This chain connects TRBV30 to TRBJ2-7; tentatively, D is TRBD2 (5 bases). This CDR3 comprises 11 residues. CDR1 GTSNPN and CDR2 SVGIG come from the germline V gene (reference sequence). V dropped 7 bases and J dropped 7 bases, with 14 bases sitting between them. As DNA, the CDR3 is TGTGCCTCCTCCGAGGGTTCTGAGCAGTACTTC. Its translation is CASSEGSEQYF.

The chain has TRBV4-3 and TRBJ1-1; possibly TRBD1 for D (6 bases). Trimming removed 2 bases from V and 6 bases from J, with 13 bases in between. Per germline, CDR1 LGHNA and CDR2 YSLEER. The CDR3 is made up of 14 amino acids. This CDR3 reads CASSQSLGGSEAFF. The CDR3 coding sequence is TGCGCCAGCAGCCAATCTTTAGGGGGTTCTGAAGCTTTCTTT.

The chain carries TRBV7-2 and TRBJ1-2; D ambiguous. This CDR3 has 17 residues. Trimming pared 7 bases from V and 2 bases from J, leaving 23 bases between. Germline-derived CDR1 and CDR2 are SGHTA and FQGNSA. CDR3 sequence (DNA): TGTGCCAGCACTACCCTTGGAGGGAGGGATTGGAACTATGGCTACACCTTC. This encodes CASTTLGGRDWNYGYTF.

This chain connects TRBV29-1 to TRBJ2-7; 10 bases are shared with TRBD2. Trimming removed 3 bases from V and 3 bases from J; junction bases left unmatched: 8. Germline CDR1 is SQVTM and CDR2 is ANQGSEA. This CDR3 spans 15 amino acids. CDR3 residues: CSVEVAGGLNYEQYF. The CDR3 nucleotides read TGCAGCGTTGAGGTAGCGGGGGGCCTCAACTACGAGCAGTACTTC.

The chain couples TRBV29-1 to TRBJ1-1, with D possibly TRBD1 on 5 matching bases. V lost 7 bases and J 6 bases, leaving 15 bases between the germline ends. The CDR3 totals 12 residues. CDR1 is SQVTM and CDR2 is ANQGSEA in the germline V gene. CDR3 coding DNA: TGCAGCGCAATGGGGGAGTTCCCTGAAGCTTTCTTT. Amino acid sequence: CSAMGEFPEAFF.

V is TRBV7-2 and J is TRBJ2-7; possible D gene TRBD1, 6 bases. The CDR3 has 14 amino acids. CDR1 and CDR2 (germline): SGHTA, FQGNSA. The V end was cut by 5 bases, the J end by 5 bases, with 16 bases between. The CDR3 sequence: CASSPMTGIHEQYF. DNA of the CDR3: TGTGCCAGCAGCCCCATGACAGGAATCCACGAGCAGTACTTC.

This rearrangement joins TRBV7-6 to TRBJ2-3, with D unresolved. The V and J ends lost 3 bases and 2 bases respectively, with 9 bases between them. This CDR3 contains 14 residues. Germline lookup yields CDR1 SGHVS and CDR2 FNYEAQ. Here the CDR3 reads CASSFGQATDTQYF. CDR3 coding DNA: TGTGCCAGCAGCTTCGGGCAGGCCACAGATACGCAGTATTTT.